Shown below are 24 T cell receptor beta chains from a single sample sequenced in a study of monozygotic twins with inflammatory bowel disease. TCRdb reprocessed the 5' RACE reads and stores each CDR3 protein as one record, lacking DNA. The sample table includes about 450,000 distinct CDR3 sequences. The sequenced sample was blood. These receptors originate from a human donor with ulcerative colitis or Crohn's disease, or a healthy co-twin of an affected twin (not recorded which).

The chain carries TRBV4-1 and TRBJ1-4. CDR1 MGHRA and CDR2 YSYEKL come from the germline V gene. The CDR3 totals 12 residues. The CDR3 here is CASQDASEKLFF.

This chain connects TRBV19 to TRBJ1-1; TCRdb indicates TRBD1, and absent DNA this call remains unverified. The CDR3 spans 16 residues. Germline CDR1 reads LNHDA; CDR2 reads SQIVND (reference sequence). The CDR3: CASSGPEDISRTEAFF.

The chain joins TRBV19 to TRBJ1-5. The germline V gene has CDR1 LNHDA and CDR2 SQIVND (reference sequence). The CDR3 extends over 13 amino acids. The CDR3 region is CASIPGRNGPQHF.

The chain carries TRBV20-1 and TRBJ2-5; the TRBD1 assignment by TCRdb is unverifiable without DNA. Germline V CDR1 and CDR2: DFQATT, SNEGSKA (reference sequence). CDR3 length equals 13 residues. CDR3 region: CSARGAGGETQYF.

The CDR3 is CASSGGRVRSTEAFF. V gene TRBV5-1 combines with J gene TRBJ1-1. This CDR3 contains 15 residues. Germline CDR1 is SGHRS and CDR2 is YFSETQ.

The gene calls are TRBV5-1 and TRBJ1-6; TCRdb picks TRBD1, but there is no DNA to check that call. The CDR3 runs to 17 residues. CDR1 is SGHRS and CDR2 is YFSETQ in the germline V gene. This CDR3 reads CASSLVPDTSYNSPLHF.

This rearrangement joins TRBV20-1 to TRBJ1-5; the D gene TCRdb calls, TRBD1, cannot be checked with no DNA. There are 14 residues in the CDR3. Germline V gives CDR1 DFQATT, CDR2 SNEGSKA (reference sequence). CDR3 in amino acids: CSARVPLADQPQHF.

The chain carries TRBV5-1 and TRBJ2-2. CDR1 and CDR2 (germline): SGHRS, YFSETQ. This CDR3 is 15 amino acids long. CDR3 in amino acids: CASSQKLGNTGELFF.

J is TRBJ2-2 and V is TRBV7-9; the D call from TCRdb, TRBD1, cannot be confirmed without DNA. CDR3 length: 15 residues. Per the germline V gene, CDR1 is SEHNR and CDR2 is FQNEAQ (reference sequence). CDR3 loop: CASSLGDSIAGELFF.

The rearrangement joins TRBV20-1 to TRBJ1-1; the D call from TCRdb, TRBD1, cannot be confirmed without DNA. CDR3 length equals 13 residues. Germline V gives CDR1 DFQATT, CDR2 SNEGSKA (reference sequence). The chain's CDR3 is CSAPPGGNTEAFF.

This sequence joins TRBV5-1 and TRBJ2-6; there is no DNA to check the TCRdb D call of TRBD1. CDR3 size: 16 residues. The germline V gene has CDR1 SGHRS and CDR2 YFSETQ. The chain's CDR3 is CASSGTPSSGANVLTF. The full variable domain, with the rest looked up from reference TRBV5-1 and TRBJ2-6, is KAGVTQTPRYLIKTRGQQVTLSCSPISGHRSVSWYQQTPGQGLQFLFEYFSETQRNKGNFPGRFSGRQFSNSRSEMNVSTLELGDSALYLCASSGTPSSGANVLTFGAGSRLTVL.

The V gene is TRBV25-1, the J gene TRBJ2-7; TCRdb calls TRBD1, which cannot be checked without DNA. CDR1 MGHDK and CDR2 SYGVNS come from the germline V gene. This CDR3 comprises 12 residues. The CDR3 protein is CASRGREHEQYF.

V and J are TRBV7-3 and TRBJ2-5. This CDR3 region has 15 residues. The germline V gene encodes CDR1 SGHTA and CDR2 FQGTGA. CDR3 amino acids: CASSSSGVGMETQYF.

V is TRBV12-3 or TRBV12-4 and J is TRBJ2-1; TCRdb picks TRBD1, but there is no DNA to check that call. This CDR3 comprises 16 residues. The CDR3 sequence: CASSQSSGAGYNEQFF.

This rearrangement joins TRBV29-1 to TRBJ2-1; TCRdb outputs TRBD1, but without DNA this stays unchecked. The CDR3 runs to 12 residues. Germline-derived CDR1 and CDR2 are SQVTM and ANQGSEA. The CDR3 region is CSVEGSNWGEFF.

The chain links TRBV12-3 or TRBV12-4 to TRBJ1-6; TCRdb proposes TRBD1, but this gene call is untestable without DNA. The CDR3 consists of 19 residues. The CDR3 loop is CASSLARHTIQGIESPLHF.

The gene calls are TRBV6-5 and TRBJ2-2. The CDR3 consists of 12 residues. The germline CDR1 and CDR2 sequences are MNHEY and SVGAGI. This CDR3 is CASSYYLGELFF.

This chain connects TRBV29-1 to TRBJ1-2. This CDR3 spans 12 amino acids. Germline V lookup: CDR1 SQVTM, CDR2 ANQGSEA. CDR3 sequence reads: CSVSGSEYGYTF.

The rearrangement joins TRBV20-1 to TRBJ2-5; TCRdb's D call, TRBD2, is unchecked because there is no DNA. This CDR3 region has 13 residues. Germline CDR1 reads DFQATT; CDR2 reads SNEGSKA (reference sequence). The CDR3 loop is CSANGGGSGGQYF.

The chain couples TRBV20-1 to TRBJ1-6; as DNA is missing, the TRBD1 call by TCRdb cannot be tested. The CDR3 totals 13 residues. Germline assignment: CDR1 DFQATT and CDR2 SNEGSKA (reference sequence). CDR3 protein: CSASADIRSPLHF.

CDR3 amino acids: CASASDRTDNIQYF. The rearrangement joins TRBV6-1 to TRBJ2-4; TCRdb's D call of TRBD1 is untestable without DNA. Germline V gene sequence: CDR1 MNHNS, CDR2 SASEGT. This CDR3 contains 14 residues.

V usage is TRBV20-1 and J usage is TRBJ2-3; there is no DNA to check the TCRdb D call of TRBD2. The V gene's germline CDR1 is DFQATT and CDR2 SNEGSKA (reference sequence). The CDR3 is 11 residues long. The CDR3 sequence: CSAGLTDTQYF.

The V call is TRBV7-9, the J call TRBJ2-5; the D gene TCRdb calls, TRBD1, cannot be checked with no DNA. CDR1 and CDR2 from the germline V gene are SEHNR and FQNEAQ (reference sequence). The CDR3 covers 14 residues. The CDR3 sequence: CASSFAGGPETQYF.

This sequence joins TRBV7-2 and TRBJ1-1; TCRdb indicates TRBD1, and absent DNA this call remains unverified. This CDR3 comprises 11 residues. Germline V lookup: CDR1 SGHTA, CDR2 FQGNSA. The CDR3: CASSFGGEAFF. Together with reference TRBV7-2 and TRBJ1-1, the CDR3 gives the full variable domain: GAGVSQSPSNKVTEKGKDVELRCDPISGHTALYWYRQSLGQGLEFLIYFQGNSAPDKSGLPSDRFSAERTGGSVSTLTIQRTQQEDSAVYLCASSFGGEAFFGQGTRLTVV.